A selection of T cell receptor beta chains follows, all from one sample in a study of OX40 agonist ivuxolimab in advanced cancers. Using immunoSEQ multiplex PCR, the repertoire was profiled, and TCRdb retains in-frame clones only, with some absent. The sample lists more than 20,000 clones; 80% to 90% were seen once. The material was CD4+ or CD8+ T cells sorted from blood, obtained in a trial of the OX40 agonist ivuxolimab. The source is an adult with an advanced solid tumor such as melanoma, head and neck, liver or kidney cancer. Both conserved end residues are part of each CDR3. A D gene is named only where the DNA matches it firmly. A row's size may be missing; if present it is once, few, many or a size class.

D	V	size	J	DNA	CDR3
-	TRBV10-1	-	TRBJ2-1	TGCGCCAGCAGACTCCTCCGGGACTCCGAGCAGTTCTTC	CASRLLRDSEQFF
-	TRBV18	-	TRBJ1-5	TGTGCCAGCTCACCATCAGCGGCAATCGGACAGCCCCAGCATTTT	CASSPSAAIGQPQHF
TRBD2	TRBV5-6	once	TRBJ2-1	TGTGCCAGCAGCTTGGAGAGCGGGGGGGCTTACTATGAGCAGTTCTTC	CASSLESGGAYYEQFF
TRBD2	TRBV30	-	TRBJ2-7	TGTGCCTGGAACAGACTAGCGGGAGGCGAGCAGTACTTC	CAWNRLAGGEQYF
-	TRBV25-1	-	TRBJ2-5	TGTGCCAGCTCCTCCAGGGGGGGGATCCAAGAGACCCAGTACTTC	CASSSRGGIQETQYF
-	TRBV2	-	TRBJ2-7	TGTGCCAGCATCCTAGGGCTGGGCCCCTACGAGCAGTACTTC	CASILGLGPYEQYF
TRBD1	TRBV28	-	TRBJ2-7	TGTGCCAGCAGTTCGATCGGGACAGGTCCCTACGAGCAGTACTTC	CASSSIGTGPYEQYF
-	TRBV9	-	TRBJ2-1	TGTGCCAGCAGCGTAGACATTAGCTCCTACAATGAGCAGTTCTTC	CASSVDISSYNEQFF
-	TRBV5-4	once	TRBJ2-1	TGTGCCAGCAGCTCGGGACTGGCCAATGAGCAGTTCTTC	CASSSGLANEQFF
-	TRBV10-1	few	TRBJ2-7	TGCGCCAGCAGCAAAAGAAGAAGCTCCTACGAGCAGTACTTC	CASSKRRSSYEQYF
TRBD2	TRBV30	-	TRBJ2-2	TGTGCCTGGAGGGTAGCGGGAGGGCCGGGGGGGGAGCTGTTTTTT	CAWRVAGGPGGELFF
-	TRBV27	-	TRBJ2-5	TGTGCCAGCAGACCGGGCCATGGAGAGACCCAGTACTTC	CASRPGHGETQYF
TRBD1	TRBV7-9	once	TRBJ1-1	TGTGCCAGCAGCTACTGGACAGGGTCGAACACTGAAGCTTTCTTT	CASSYWTGSNTEAFF
-	TRBV5-1	-	TRBJ1-2	TGCGCCAGCAGCTTGGCCTTTCCGGGACCCATTAATGGCTACACCTTC	CASSLAFPGPINGYTF
-	TRBV5-1	-	TRBJ1-4	TGCGCCAGCAGCTTCTCAGACTCTAATGAAAAACTGTTTTTT	CASSFSDSNEKLFF
-	TRBV9	-	TRBJ1-1	TGTGCCAGCAGCGTAGAAGGAGGGTTAGTCGGCACTGAAGCTTTCTTT	CASSVEGGLVGTEAFF
-	TRBV19	-	TRBJ1-1	TGTGCCAGTAGTATTCAAGGGGGACACATGAACACTGAAGCTTTCTTT	CASSIQGGHMNTEAFF
-	TRBV6-1	few	TRBJ2-7	TGTGCCAGCATCGGGACGCCCACCTACGAGCAGTACTTC	CASIGTPTYEQYF
TRBD1	TRBV27	-	TRBJ2-3	TGTGCCAGCAGGCTGGGACAGACGAGCACAGATACGCAGTATTTT	CASRLGQTSTDTQYF
-	TRBV5-6	-	TRBJ1-2	TGTGCCAGCAGCTTGGACCGAATTAACTATGGCTACACCTTC	CASSLDRINYGYTF
-	TRBV6-1	-	TRBJ1-1	TGTGCCAGCAGCGAGAACACTGAAGCTTTCTTT	CASSENTEAFF
-	TRBV19	-	TRBJ1-2	TGTGCCAGTAATCCGGGGGGCTATGGCTACACCTTC	CASNPGGYGYTF
-	TRBV10-2	-	TRBJ2-7	TGCGCCAGCAGTGAGTCGAATAAGGGGACCTACGAGCAGTACTTC	CASSESNKGTYEQYF
-	TRBV9	-	TRBJ2-1	TGTGCCAGCAGCGGCCGGGACACGGCTTACAATGAGCAGTTCTTC	CASSGRDTAYNEQFF
-	TRBV7-5	-	TRBJ2-1	TGTGCCAGCAGCTTAAGTTTCGCCAATGAGCAGTTCTTC	CASSLSFANEQFF
TRBD1	TRBV10-1	-	TRBJ1-1	TGCGCCAGCTCTCAGGGGGGGATCACTGAAGCTTTCTTT	CASSQGGITEAFF
-	TRBV4-1	-	TRBJ1-1	TGCGCCAGCACGACGGGGTGGGGAGGGAACACTGAAGCTTTCTTT	CASTTGWGGNTEAFF
-	TRBV7-2	-	TRBJ1-3	TGTGCCAGCAGCTCTCTTTCCGCGTTCGAATACACCATATATTTT	CASSSLSAFEYTIYF
TRBD1	TRBV7-3	once	TRBJ2-2	TGTGCCAGCAGCCTTAAACCACAGGGGGGACAGGGTTATTTGACCGGGGAGCTGTTTTTT	CASSLKPQGGQGYLTGELFF
TRBD1	TRBV2	-	TRBJ2-7	TGTGCCAGCAGTCACAGACAGGGATACCGAGACGAGCAGTACTTC	CASSHRQGYRDEQYF
TRBD2	TRBV7-3	-	TRBJ2-7	TGTGCCAGCAGCCTCGGGACTAGAACCTACGAGCAGTACTTC	CASSLGTRTYEQYF